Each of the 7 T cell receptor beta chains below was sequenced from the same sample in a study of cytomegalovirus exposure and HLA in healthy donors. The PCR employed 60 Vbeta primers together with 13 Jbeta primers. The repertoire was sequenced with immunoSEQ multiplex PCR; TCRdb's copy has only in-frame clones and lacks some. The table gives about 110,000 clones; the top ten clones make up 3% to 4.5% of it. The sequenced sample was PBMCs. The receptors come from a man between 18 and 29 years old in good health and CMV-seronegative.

The CDR3 here is CASSSSYGDEAFF. CDR3 sequence (DNA): TGTGCCAGCTCCTCTTCGTACGGAGACGAAGCTTTCTTT. The J gene is TRBJ1-1, the V gene TRBV18, with D uncertain. Per the germline V gene, CDR1 is KGHSH and CDR2 is LQKENI. CDR3 length: 13 amino acids. Trimming left V 6 bases short and J 8 bases short, with 16 bases between. Supplemented by reference TRBV18 and TRBJ1-1, the full variable domain reads NAGVMQNPRHLVRRRGQEARLRCSPMKGHSHVYWYRQLPEEGLKFMVYLQKENIIDESGMPKERFSAEFPKEGPSILRIQQVVRGDSAAYFCASSSSYGDEAFFGQGTRLTVV.

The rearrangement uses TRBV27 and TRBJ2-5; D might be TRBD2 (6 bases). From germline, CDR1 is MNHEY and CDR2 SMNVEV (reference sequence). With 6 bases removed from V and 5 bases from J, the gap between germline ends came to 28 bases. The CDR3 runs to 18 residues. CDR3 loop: CASSLHPSRIADGETQYF. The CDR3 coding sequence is TGTGCCAGCAGCTTACACCCCTCTCGGATAGCGGACGGGGAGACCCAGTACTTC.

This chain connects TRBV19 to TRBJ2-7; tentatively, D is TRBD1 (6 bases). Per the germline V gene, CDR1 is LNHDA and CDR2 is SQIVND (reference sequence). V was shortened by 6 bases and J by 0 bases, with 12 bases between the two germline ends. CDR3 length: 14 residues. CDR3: CASSLTGFSYEQYF. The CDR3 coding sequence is TGTGCCAGTAGCCTGACAGGATTCTCCTACGAGCAGTACTTC.

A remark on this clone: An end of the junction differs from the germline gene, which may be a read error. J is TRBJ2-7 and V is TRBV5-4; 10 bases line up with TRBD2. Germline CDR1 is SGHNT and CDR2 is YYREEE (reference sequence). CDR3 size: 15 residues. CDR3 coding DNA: TGTACCAGCAGTTCGACTAGCGGGCCCCTTAGCGAGCAGTACTTC. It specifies CTSSSTSGPLSEQYF.

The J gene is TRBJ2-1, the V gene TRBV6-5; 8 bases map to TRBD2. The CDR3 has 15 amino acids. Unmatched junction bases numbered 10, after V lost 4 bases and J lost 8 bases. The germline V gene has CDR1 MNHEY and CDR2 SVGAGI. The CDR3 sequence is CASSSKRGRRHEQFF. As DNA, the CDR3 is TGTGCCAGCAGTTCGAAGCGGGGGCGGCGGCATGAGCAGTTCTTC.

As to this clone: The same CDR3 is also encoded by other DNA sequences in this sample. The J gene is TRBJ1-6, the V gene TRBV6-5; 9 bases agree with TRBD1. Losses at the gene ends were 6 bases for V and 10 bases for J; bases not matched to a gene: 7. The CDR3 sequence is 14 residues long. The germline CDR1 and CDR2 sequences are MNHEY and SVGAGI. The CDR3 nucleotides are TGTGCCAGCAGCAGGACAGGGGTAAACTCACCCCTCCACTTT. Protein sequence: CASSRTGVNSPLHF.

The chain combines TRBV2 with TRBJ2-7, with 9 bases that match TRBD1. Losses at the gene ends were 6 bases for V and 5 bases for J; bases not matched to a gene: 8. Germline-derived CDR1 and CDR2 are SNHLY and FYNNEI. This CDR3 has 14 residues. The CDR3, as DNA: TGTGCCAGCAGGACCCCCTGGGACAGGGACGAGCAGTACTTC. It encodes CASRTPWDRDEQYF.